What follows are 31 T cell receptor beta chains derived from one specimen sequenced in a study of CD8 T cells in ankylosing spondylitis. TCRdb recomputed calls from the 5' RACE reads with MiXCR, one row per CDR3 protein. The sample has about 130,000 distinct CDR3 sequences, around 7.9% seen once. The specimen was blood, either unsorted or a sorted T cell fraction (not recorded which). Receptors originate from a female donor with ankylosing spondylitis or in good health (not recorded which).

This clonotype was seen at least ten times. The V and J genes are TRBV20-1 and TRBJ1-6; possible D gene TRBD1, 6 bases. Germline-derived CDR1 and CDR2 are DFQATT and SNEGSKA (reference sequence). V lost 1 base and J lost 5, with 9 bases in between. The CDR3 contains 14 residues. DNA for the CDR3: TGCAGTGCTAGAGCAGGGGCTGATAATTCACCCCTCCACTTT. Translation: CSARAGADNSPLHF.

This clonotype was picked up many times. The genes are TRBV6-5 and TRBJ2-7; the match to TRBD1 covers 10 bases. This CDR3 spans 15 amino acids. Germline CDR1 MNHEY, CDR2 SVGAGI. V was pared by 4 bases and J by 2 bases, with 5 bases of the junction left unmatched. This CDR3 is CASSSRTGGTYEQYF. DNA for the CDR3: TGTGCCAGCAGTTCCCGGACAGGGGGTACCTACGAGCAGTACTTC.

Ten or more counts support this clonotype. This chain links TRBV10-3 with TRBJ2-5; 11 bases match TRBD2. The CDR3 spans 19 residues. Trimming took 3 bases from V and 2 from J; bases not matched to a gene: 14. Germline V gives CDR1 ENHRY, CDR2 SYGVKD. CDR3 region: CAISDHTSGGPHWQETQYF. CDR3 nucleotide sequence: TGTGCCATCAGTGACCACACTAGCGGGGGCCCTCATTGGCAAGAGACCCAGTACTTC.

There are many counts of this clonotype. This chain joins TRBV6-1 and TRBJ2-3, with TRBD2 matching 12 bases. The CDR3 contains 20 residues. Germline V gene sequence: CDR1 MNHNS, CDR2 SASEGT. V lost 4 bases, J lost 0 bases, and 14 bases stayed unmatched. Written as DNA, the CDR3 is TGTGCCAGCAGTGCCCTGGTGACTAGCGGGGGCCGAACTAGCACAGATACGCAGTATTTT. It translates to CASSALVTSGGRTSTDTQYF.

This clonotype has at least ten counts. The rearrangement uses TRBV12-3 or TRBV12-4 and TRBJ2-7, with 9 positions matching TRBD1. J gave up 6 bases and V 3 bases, and 9 bases lay outside the gene matches. The length of the CDR3 is 15 residues. The CDR3 is CASSLTGQGRGEQYF. The DNA for the CDR3 is TGTGCCAGCAGTTTGACGGGACAGGGACGTGGCGAGCAGTACTTC.

This clonotype was recorded at least ten times. The rearrangement joins TRBV20-1 to TRBJ1-2, with D uncertain. Germline lookup yields CDR1 DFQATT and CDR2 SNEGSKA (reference sequence). There are 12 residues in the CDR3. V lost 4 bases to trimming and J lost 6 bases, with 12 bases between them. This CDR3 reads CSATLPGNGYTF. CDR3 DNA: TGCAGTGCTACCCTCCCGGGGAATGGCTACACCTTC.

This clonotype was seen repeatedly, ten times or more. The chain has TRBV7-2 and TRBJ2-3; 8 bases line up with TRBD2. V lost 1 base, J lost 11 bases, and 5 bases stayed unmatched. Germline CDR1 SGHTA, CDR2 FQGNSA. The CDR3 is 13 residues long. CDR3: CASSLDPAGEQYF. Here the CDR3 DNA reads TGTGCCAGCAGCTTAGACCCAGCGGGGGAGCAGTATTTT.

The table lists this clonotype with many counts. The J gene is TRBJ2-3, the V gene TRBV20-1; 12 nucleotides agree with TRBD2. The ends lost 2 bases at V and 4 bases at J; junction bases unmatched: 16. The CDR3 loop spans 19 amino acids. Germline V CDR1 and CDR2: DFQATT, SNEGSKA (reference sequence). In DNA form, the CDR3 reads TGCAGTGCTAGACCTTTCCGGACTAGCGGGGAACTTTCTGCAGATACGCAGTATTTT. Translated: CSARPFRTSGELSADTQYF.

Many counts were recorded for this clonotype. V and J are TRBV20-1 and TRBJ1-1; 7 nucleotides agree with TRBD1. V shed 6 bases, J shed 6 bases, and the junction held 7 bases outside the gene matches. This CDR3 is 12 amino acids long. Germline V gives CDR1 DFQATT, CDR2 SNEGSKA (reference sequence). The CDR3 is CSAQTGSPEAFF. In DNA form, the CDR3 reads TGCAGTGCACAGACAGGGTCCCCTGAAGCTTTCTTT.

This clonotype has at least ten counts. The chain uses TRBV2 and TRBJ1-6, with 7 bases aligning to TRBD1. CDR1 SNHLY and CDR2 FYNNEI come from the germline V gene. Trimming cost V 6 bases and J 10 bases; bases outside gene matches: 9. The CDR3 has 14 residues. The CDR3 bases are TGTGCCAGCAGCTCAGACAGGGCATTCTCACCCCTCCACTTT. Translation gives CASSSDRAFSPLHF.

The V gene is TRBV21-1, the J gene TRBJ1-5; the tabulated D call, TRBD1, remains unverified against the DNA. TRBV21-1 is a listed pseudogene. The length of the CDR3 is 16 residues. CDR3 protein: CASSKLQGPGNQPQHF. In nucleotides, the CDR3 is TGTGCCAGCAGCAAACTGCAGGGGCCGGGAAATCAGCCCCAGCATTTT.

CDR3 residues: CASSYSNRGSDTQYF. DNA of the CDR3: TGTGCCAGCAGTTACTCGAACAGGGGGTCAGATACGCAGTATTTT. This chain links TRBV6-5 with TRBJ2-3; 8 nucleotides align to TRBD1. V gave up 0 bases and J gave up 4 bases; unmatched junction bases: 3. Germline CDR1 is MNHEY and CDR2 is SVGAGI. This CDR3 region has 15 residues.

In regard to this clonotype: This could be a read error, since a much larger clone is one nucleotide away. V gene TRBV7-2 combines with J gene TRBJ2-3; D gene unclear. Germline V gene data show CDR1 as SGHTA and CDR2 as FQGNSA. This CDR3 has 16 residues. CDR3 residues: CANSLAPTEPTDTQYF. The CDR3 DNA sequence: TGTGCCAACAGCTTAGCCCCGACGGAGCCCACAGATACGCAGTATTTT.

This clonotype was counted many times. The V and J genes are TRBV9 and TRBJ2-7, with D uncertain. Germline CDR1 is SGDLS and CDR2 is YYNGEE. The CDR3 spans 13 residues. Deletions cut 3 bases from V and 0 bases from J, with 7 bases between. The chain's CDR3 is CASSAQPSYEQYF. The DNA for the CDR3 is TGTGCCAGCAGCGCCCAACCCTCCTACGAGCAGTACTTC.

Ten or more counts support this clonotype. V usage is TRBV20-1 and J usage is TRBJ2-4; D perhaps matches TRBD1 (6 bases). The V end lost 5 bases, the J end lost 0 bases, and 14 bases lay between the germline ends. This CDR3 region has 15 residues. From germline, CDR1 is DFQATT and CDR2 SNEGSKA (reference sequence). The CDR3 region is CSADNRARAKNIQYF. DNA for the CDR3: TGCAGTGCTGACAACAGGGCGAGAGCCAAAAACATTCAGTACTTC.

At least ten counts were recorded for this clonotype. This chain joins TRBV5-4 and TRBJ2-2; D tentatively fits TRBD1 or TRBD2 (6 bases each). The length of the CDR3 is 15 residues. V was trimmed by 0 bases and J by 7 bases, leaving 13 bases between them. The germline gives CDR1 SGHNT, CDR2 YYREEE (reference sequence). The CDR3 bases are TGTGCCAGCAGCTTGGCCGGGGGCGCAGACGGGGAGCTGTTTTTT. As protein: CASSLAGGADGELFF.

This clonotype was seen repeatedly, ten times or more. This chain links TRBV4-3 with TRBJ2-1; D remains unclear. Deletions cut 1 base from V and 4 bases from J, with 17 bases between. The CDR3 runs to 17 residues. CDR1 is LGHNA, CDR2 YSLEER, per germline. For the CDR3, the DNA is TGCGCCAGCAGCCAAGTAGGCGCCTCCAAATATTACAATGAGCAGTTCTTC. Residues: CASSQVGASKYYNEQFF.

This clonotype was observed a few times. The rearrangement links TRBV29-1 to TRBJ1-3, with D possibly matching TRBD1 (5 bases). V lost 6 bases to trimming and J lost 4 bases, with 10 bases between them. The CDR3 covers 12 residues. In germline, CDR1 is SQVTM, CDR2 ANQGSEA. The CDR3, as DNA: TGCAGCGTCCGGGACGGCGGAAACACCATATATTTT. It yields the protein CSVRDGGNTIYF.

This clonotype was seen many times. The CDR3 coding sequence is TGTGCCAGCAGTTTGGTCCCCGGGACAGAGCAGTTCTTC. Its translation: CASSLVPGTEQFF. The chain combines TRBV28 with TRBJ2-1; possible D gene TRBD1, 6 bases. Looked up from germline, CDR1 is MDHEN and CDR2 is SYDVKM. The CDR3 contains 13 residues. The V end lost 3 bases, the J end lost 10 bases, and 13 bases lay between the germline ends. The whole variable domain, remainder taken from reference TRBV28 and TRBJ2-1, is DVKVTQSSRYLVKRTGEKVFLECVQDMDHENMFWYRQDPGLGLRLIYFSYDVKMKEKGDIPEGYSVSREKKERFSLILESASTNQTSMYLCASSLVPGTEQFFGPGTRLTVL.

The chain combines TRBV12-3 or TRBV12-4 with TRBJ2-3; the D is unclear. This CDR3 spans 15 amino acids. With 3 bases removed from V and 0 bases from J, the gap between germline ends came to 10 bases. This CDR3 reads CASSLVSKSTDTQYF. The CDR3 DNA reads as TGTGCCAGCAGTTTGGTCAGCAAAAGCACAGATACGCAGTATTTT.

This clonotype was found many times. The chain is built from TRBV4-1 and TRBJ1-5; TRBD1 is a possible D gene (5 bases). The V gene lost 1 base and the J gene lost 5 bases, with 12 bases spanning the gap. The CDR3 totals 15 residues. Per the germline V gene, CDR1 is MGHRA and CDR2 is YSYEKL. The CDR3 is CASSQGWGEHQPQHF. As DNA, the CDR3 is TGCGCCAGCAGCCAAGGATGGGGGGAGCATCAGCCCCAGCATTTT.

This clonotype occurred many times. The V gene is TRBV7-2, the J gene TRBJ1-2; no firm D call. Between the trimmed V and J ends, which lost 5 bases and 8 bases, there was a span of 15 bases. The CDR3 loop spans 13 amino acids. CDR1 is SGHTA, CDR2 FQGNSA, per germline. As DNA, the CDR3 is TGTGCCAGCAGCGGGAGGAGGACTGAAGGCTACACCTTC. Translated, it gives CASSGRRTEGYTF.

The chain combines TRBV2 with TRBJ2-7, with TRBD1 matching 7 bases. The germline gives CDR1 SNHLY, CDR2 FYNNEI. This CDR3 is 15 amino acids long. The V gene end was trimmed by 6 bases and the J gene end by 3 bases; junction bases not matched to a gene: 11. CDR3 sequence reads: CASRRDSSLGYEQYF. The CDR3 DNA follows: TGTGCCAGCAGGAGGGACAGTTCTTTGGGCTACGAGCAGTACTTC.

This clonotype has ten or more counts. The genes are TRBV4-2 and TRBJ2-2; 7 bases map to TRBD1. Germline trimming cut 4 bases from V and 7 bases from J; bases unmatched to any gene: 6. The CDR3 covers 14 residues. The germline CDR1 and CDR2 sequences are LGHNA and YNFKEQ. The CDR3 nucleotides read TGTGCCAGCAGCCGGACAGGTCAGGGCGGGGAGCTGTTTTTT. Residues: CASSRTGQGGELFF.

There are many counts of this clonotype. J is TRBJ2-2 and V is TRBV11-2, with 9 bases fitting TRBD1. Germline CDR1 is SGHAT and CDR2 is FQNNGV. The CDR3 has 19 amino acids. V was clipped by 1 base and J by 2 bases; unmatched bases: 11. This chain's CDR3 is CASSLVLTGQGVNTGELFF. The DNA of the CDR3 is TGTGCCAGCAGCTTAGTTCTTACGGGACAGGGCGTAAACACCGGGGAGCTGTTTTTT.

This clonotype appeared many times. The J gene is TRBJ2-6, the V gene TRBV12-3 or TRBV12-4; 10 bases map to TRBD1. With 5 bases clipped from V and 3 bases from J, the junction kept 7 bases outside the gene matches. The CDR3 is made up of 17 amino acids. CDR3 sequence: CASSLRTGGYGANVLTF. For the CDR3, the DNA is TGTGCCAGCAGTCTCAGGACAGGGGGATATGGGGCCAACGTCCTGACTTTC.

This clonotype was counted ten times or more. This chain connects TRBV15 to TRBJ2-3; 11 nucleotides agree with TRBD2. The CDR3 totals 16 residues. The V gene's germline CDR1 is LNHNV and CDR2 YYDKDF (reference sequence). J gave up 1 base and V 1 base, and 1 base lay outside the gene matches. The CDR3: CATSRALAGGTDTQYF. DNA for the CDR3: TGTGCCACCAGCAGAGCACTAGCGGGGGGCACAGATACGCAGTATTTT.

In this sample, this clonotype turned up many times. The CDR3 sequence: CASSHEQGKWVRETQYF. In DNA form, the CDR3 reads TGTGCCAGCAGCCATGAACAGGGGAAGTGGGTAAGAGAGACCCAGTACTTC. V gene TRBV3-1 combines with J gene TRBJ2-5; 7 nucleotides align to TRBD1. Germline values: CDR1 LGHDT, CDR2 YNNKEL (reference sequence). The CDR3 consists of 17 residues. Trimming at V came to 3 bases and at J to 4 bases, leaving 14 bases not matched to a gene.

This clonotype has at least ten counts. The chain combines TRBV7-9 with TRBJ1-1, with D possibly being TRBD1 (5 bases). The CDR3 extends over 13 amino acids. Germline V gene lookup returns CDR1 SEHNR and CDR2 FQNEAQ (reference sequence). V shed 4 bases and J shed 4 bases, with 10 bases lying between them. In nucleotides, the CDR3 is TGTGCCAGCAGCTCGAAGGGGAGCACTGAAGCTTTCTTT. Amino acids: CASSSKGSTEAFF.

As DNA, the CDR3 is TGTGCCAGCAGCCCCCGGTTGACAGGGGGTAGAACAGATACGCAGTATTTT. Its protein is CASSPRLTGGRTDTQYF. The chain combines TRBV7-9 with TRBJ2-3; 9 bases are shared with TRBD1. V shed 5 bases and J 3 bases; nucleotides not matched to a gene: 12. CDR3 length: 17 residues. Germline lookup yields CDR1 SEHNR and CDR2 FQNEAQ (reference sequence).

A word on this clonotype: A much larger clone lies a single base off, so this may be a read error. The chain recombines TRBV11-2 with TRBJ2-7; D is ambiguous. Germline V gene lookup returns CDR1 SGHAT and CDR2 FQNNGV. The CDR3 has 11 residues. Deletions cut 6 bases from V and 5 bases from J, with 8 bases between. The CDR3 region is CASRFQDEQYF. The CDR3 DNA reads as TGTGCCAGCAGGTTCCAGGACGAGCAGTACTTC.